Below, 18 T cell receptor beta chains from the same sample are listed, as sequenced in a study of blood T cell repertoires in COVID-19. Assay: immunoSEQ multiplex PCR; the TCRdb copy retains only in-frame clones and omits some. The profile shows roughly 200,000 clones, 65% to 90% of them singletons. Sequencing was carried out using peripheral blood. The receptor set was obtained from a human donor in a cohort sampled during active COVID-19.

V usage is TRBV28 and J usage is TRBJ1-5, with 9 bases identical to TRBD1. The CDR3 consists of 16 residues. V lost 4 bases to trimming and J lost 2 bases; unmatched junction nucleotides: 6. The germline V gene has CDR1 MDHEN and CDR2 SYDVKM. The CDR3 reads CASSSGTGSRNQPQHF. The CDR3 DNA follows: TGTGCCAGCAGTTCCGGGACAGGGTCACGCAATCAGCCCCAGCATTTT. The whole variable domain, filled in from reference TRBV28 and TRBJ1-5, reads DVKVTQSSRYLVKRTGEKVFLECVQDMDHENMFWYRQDPGLGLRLIYFSYDVKMKEKGDIPEGYSVSREKKERFSLILESASTNQTSMYLCASSSGTGSRNQPQHFGDGTRLSIL.

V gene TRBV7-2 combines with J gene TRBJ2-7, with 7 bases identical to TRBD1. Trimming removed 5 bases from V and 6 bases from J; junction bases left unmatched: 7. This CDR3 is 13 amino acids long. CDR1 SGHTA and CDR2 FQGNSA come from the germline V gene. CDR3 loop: CASSPQTGTEQYF. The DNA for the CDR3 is TGTGCCAGCAGCCCGCAGACAGGGACCGAGCAGTACTTC. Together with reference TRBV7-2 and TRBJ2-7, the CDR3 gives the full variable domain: GAGVSQSPSNKVTEKGKDVELRCDPISGHTALYWYRQSLGQGLEFLIYFQGNSAPDKSGLPSDRFSAERTGGSVSTLTIQRTQQEDSAVYLCASSPQTGTEQYFGPGTRLTVT.

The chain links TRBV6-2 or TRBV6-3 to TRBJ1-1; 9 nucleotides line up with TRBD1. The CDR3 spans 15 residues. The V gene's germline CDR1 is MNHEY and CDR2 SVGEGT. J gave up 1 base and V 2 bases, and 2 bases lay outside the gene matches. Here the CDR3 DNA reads TGTGCCAGCAGTTACGGGGGACAGGGGAACACTGAAGCTTTCTTT. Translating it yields CASSYGGQGNTEAFF.

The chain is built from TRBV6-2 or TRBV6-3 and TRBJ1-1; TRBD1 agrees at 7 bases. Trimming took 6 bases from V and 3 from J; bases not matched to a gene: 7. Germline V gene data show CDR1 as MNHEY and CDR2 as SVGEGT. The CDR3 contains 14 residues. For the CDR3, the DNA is TGTGCCAGCAGCCCCCAGGGGGTGTACACTGAAGCTTTCTTT. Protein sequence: CASSPQGVYTEAFF.

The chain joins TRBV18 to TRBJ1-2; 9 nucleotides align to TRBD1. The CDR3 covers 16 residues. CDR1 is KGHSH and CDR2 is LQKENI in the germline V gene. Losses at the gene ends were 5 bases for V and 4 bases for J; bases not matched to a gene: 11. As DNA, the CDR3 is TGTGCCAGCTCAAACTCGGCCGGGACAGGGTTCTATGGCTACACCTTC. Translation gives CASSNSAGTGFYGYTF.

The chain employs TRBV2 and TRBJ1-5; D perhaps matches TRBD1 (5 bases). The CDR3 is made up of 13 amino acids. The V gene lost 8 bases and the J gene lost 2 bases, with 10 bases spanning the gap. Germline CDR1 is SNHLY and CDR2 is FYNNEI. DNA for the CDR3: TGTGCCAGCGGGGGGTCACGCAATCAGCCCCAGCATTTT. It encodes CASGGSRNQPQHF.

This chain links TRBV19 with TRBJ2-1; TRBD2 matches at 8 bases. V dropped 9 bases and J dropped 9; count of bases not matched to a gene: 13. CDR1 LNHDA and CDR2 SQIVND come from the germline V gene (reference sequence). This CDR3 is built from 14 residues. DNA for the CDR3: TGTGCCAGCAGCCTAGCGGGTGGCATGTCTGAGCAGTTCTTC. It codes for CASSLAGGMSEQFF.

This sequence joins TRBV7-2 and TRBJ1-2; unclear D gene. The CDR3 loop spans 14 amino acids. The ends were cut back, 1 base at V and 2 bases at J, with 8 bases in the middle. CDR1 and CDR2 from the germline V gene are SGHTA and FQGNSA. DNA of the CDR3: TGTGCCAGCAGCTTAGATTACAGAAACTATGGCTACACCTTC. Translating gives CASSLDYRNYGYTF.

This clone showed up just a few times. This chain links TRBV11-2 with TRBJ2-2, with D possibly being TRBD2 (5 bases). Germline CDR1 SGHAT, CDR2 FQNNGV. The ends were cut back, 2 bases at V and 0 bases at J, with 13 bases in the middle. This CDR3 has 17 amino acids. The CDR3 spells CASSLMRARSNTGELFF. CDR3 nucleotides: TGTGCCAGCAGCTTAATGAGGGCTCGTTCGAACACCGGGGAGCTGTTTTTT.

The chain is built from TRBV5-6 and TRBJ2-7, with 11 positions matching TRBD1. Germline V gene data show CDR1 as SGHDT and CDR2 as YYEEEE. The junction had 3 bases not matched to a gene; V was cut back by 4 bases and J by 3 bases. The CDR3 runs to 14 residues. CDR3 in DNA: TGTGCCAGCAGCACGGGACAGGGGGGCTACGAGCAGTACTTC. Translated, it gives CASSTGQGGYEQYF.

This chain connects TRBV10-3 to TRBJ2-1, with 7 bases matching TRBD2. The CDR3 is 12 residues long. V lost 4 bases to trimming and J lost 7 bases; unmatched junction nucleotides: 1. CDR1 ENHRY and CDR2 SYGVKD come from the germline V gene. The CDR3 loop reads CAISGLANEQFF. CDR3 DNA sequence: TGTGCCATCAGTGGACTAGCAAATGAGCAGTTCTTC.

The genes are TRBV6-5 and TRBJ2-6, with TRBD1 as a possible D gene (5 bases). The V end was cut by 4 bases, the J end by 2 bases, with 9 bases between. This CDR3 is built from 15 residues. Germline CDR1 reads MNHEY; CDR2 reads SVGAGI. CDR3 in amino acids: CASSFAGTGANVLTF. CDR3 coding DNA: TGTGCCAGCAGTTTCGCAGGGACTGGGGCCAACGTCCTGACTTTC.

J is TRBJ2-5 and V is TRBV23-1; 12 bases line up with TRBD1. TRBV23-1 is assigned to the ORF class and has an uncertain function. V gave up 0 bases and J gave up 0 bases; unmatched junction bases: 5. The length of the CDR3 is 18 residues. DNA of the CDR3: TGCGCCAGCAGTCAATCGTTTCGGGACAGGGGGCACCAAGAGACCCAGTACTTC. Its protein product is CASSQSFRDRGHQETQYF.

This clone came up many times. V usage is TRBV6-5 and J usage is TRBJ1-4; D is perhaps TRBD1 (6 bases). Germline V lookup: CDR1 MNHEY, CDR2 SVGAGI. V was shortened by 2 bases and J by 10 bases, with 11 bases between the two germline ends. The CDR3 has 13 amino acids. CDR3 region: CASSYQGFGKLFF. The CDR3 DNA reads TGTGCCAGCAGTTACCAGGGGTTTGGAAAACTGTTTTTT.

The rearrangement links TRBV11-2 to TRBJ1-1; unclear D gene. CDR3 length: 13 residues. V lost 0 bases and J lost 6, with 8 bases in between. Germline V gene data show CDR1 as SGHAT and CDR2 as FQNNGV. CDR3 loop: CASSLDRGPEAFF. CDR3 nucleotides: TGTGCCAGCAGCTTAGACAGAGGCCCTGAAGCTTTCTTT.

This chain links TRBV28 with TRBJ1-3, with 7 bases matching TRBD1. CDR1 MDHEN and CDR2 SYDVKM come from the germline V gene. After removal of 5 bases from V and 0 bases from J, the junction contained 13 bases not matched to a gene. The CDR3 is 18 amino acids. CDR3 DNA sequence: TGTGCCAGCAGTGCAGATCTGGACAGGATCTACTCTGGAAACACCATATATTTT. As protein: CASSADLDRIYSGNTIYF.

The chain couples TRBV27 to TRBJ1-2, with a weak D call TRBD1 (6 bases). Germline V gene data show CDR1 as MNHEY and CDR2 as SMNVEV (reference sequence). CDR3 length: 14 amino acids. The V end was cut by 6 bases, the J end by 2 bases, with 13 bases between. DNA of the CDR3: TGTGCCAGCAGACCACAGGGTCTGAACTATGGCTACACCTTC. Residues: CASRPQGLNYGYTF.

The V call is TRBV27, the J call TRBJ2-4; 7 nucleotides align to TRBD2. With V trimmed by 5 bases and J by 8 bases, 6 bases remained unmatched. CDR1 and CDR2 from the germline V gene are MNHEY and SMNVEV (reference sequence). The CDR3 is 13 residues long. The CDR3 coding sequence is TGTGCCAGCAGTGGCGGGAGACCGGACATTCAGTACTTC. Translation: CASSGGRPDIQYF.